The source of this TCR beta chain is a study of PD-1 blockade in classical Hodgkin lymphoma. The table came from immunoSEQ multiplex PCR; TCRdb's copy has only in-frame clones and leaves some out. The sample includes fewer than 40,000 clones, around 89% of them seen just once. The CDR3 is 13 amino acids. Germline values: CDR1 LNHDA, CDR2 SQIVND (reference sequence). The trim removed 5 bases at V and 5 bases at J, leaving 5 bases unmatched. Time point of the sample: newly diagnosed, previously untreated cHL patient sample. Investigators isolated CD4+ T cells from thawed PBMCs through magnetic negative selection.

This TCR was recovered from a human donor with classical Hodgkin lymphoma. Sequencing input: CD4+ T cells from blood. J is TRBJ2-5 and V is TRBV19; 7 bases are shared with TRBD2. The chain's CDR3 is CASSWGLRETQYF. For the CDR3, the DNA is TGTGCCAGTAGTTGGGGACTAAGGGAGACCCAGTACTTC.